This entry lists 20 T cell receptor beta chains sequenced from one sample in a study of blood T cell repertoires in COVID-19. Libraries were prepared by immunoSEQ multiplex PCR; TCRdb keeps only in-frame clonotypes and omits some of them. Of 150,000 to 200,000 clones in the sample, about 91% were seen once. What was sequenced was peripheral blood. Receptors originate from a woman aged 25 to 39 with acute or convalescent COVID-19.

This clone was counted a single time. The chain links TRBV18 to TRBJ1-4; D not certain. The CDR3 totals 14 residues. Germline V gene lookup returns CDR1 KGHSH and CDR2 LQKENI. V dropped 6 bases and J dropped 0 bases, with 8 bases sitting between them. The DNA for the CDR3 is TGTGCCAGCTCGGAGATGGCAACTAATGAAAAACTGTTTTTT. It specifies CASSEMATNEKLFF.

V usage is TRBV28 and J usage is TRBJ1-5; D is undetermined. V dropped 10 bases and J dropped 9 bases, with 19 bases sitting between them. Germline V gives CDR1 MDHEN, CDR2 SYDVKM. This CDR3 is 13 amino acids long. CDR3 sequence (DNA): TGTGCCACCACCGGGAGTCCTTCCTGGCCCCAGCATTTT. Its protein is CATTGSPSWPQHF.

The table lists this clone with a count of one. The rearrangement joins TRBV4-2 to TRBJ2-7, with a possible D match to TRBD2 (6 bases). The CDR3 length is 15 residues. Trimming took off 4 bases at V and 1 base at J, with 14 bases between the two ends. CDR1 is LGHNA and CDR2 is YNFKEQ in the germline V gene. CDR3 nucleotide sequence: TGTGCCAGCAGCCTACGGGAGTCCTTTTCCTACGAGCAGTACTTC. Translation gives CASSLRESFSYEQYF.

This chain connects TRBV12-3 or TRBV12-4 to TRBJ1-1; 8 positions agree with TRBD1. The CDR3 is made up of 13 amino acids. With V trimmed by 5 bases and J by 10 bases, 9 bases remained unmatched. The CDR3 DNA reads as TGTGCCAGCAGTACTATCCAGGGGGCAAGAGCTTTCTTT. Translation: CASSTIQGARAFF.

The V and J genes are TRBV13 and TRBJ2-1; 7 bases fit TRBD2. Germline V lookup: CDR1 PRHDT, CDR2 FYEKMQ (reference sequence). The CDR3 length is 14 residues. J lost 4 bases, V lost 5 bases, and 5 bases had no gene match. The CDR3 loop is CASSRLSGYNEQFF. The CDR3 DNA is TGTGCCAGCAGCCGACTTAGCGGGTACAATGAGCAGTTCTTC.

The rearrangement links TRBV6-5 to TRBJ1-1; 8 bases are a match to TRBD1. V dropped 7 bases and J dropped 11; count of bases not matched to a gene: 12. This CDR3 is 13 amino acids long. Per germline, CDR1 MNHEY and CDR2 SVGAGI. CDR3 nucleotides: TGTGCCAGCATCACAGGGGGGGGAATCCGGGCTTTCTTT. It encodes CASITGGGIRAFF.

This sequence joins TRBV5-1 and TRBJ1-6; 11 bases map to TRBD1. The V segment lost 5 bases and the J segment 9 bases; nucleotides outside the gene matches: 4. Germline V gives CDR1 SGHRS, CDR2 YFSETQ. The CDR3 extends over 14 amino acids. CDR3 amino acids: CASRQDRGPSPLHF. The CDR3 DNA is TGCGCCAGCAGACAGGACAGGGGGCCTTCACCCCTCCACTTT.

The chain couples TRBV6-4 to TRBJ2-1, with D possibly matching TRBD1 (6 bases). Trimming removed 0 bases at V and 11 bases at J, with 11 bases between. The CDR3 spans 13 residues. Per the germline V gene, CDR1 is MRHNA and CDR2 is SNTAGT. Here the CDR3 DNA reads TGTGCCAGCAGTGACTCGGGGGCCCAGCAGCAGTTCTTC. Translating it yields CASSDSGAQQQFF.

This chain uses TRBV24-1 with TRBJ2-3; 8 bases match TRBD2. Germline CDR1 KGHDR, CDR2 SFDVKD. The CDR3 length is 17 residues. V shed 1 base, J shed 9 bases, and the junction held 14 bases outside the gene matches. As DNA, the CDR3 is TGTGCCACCAGTGATTTATCCGAGCGGGAGCGTGATGGAACGCAGTATTTT. Translated, it gives CATSDLSERERDGTQYF.

This rearrangement joins TRBV28 to TRBJ1-4; D remains unclear. Germline CDR1 MDHEN, CDR2 SYDVKM. The CDR3 loop spans 14 amino acids. The V and J ends lost 11 bases and 9 bases respectively, with 22 bases between them. The CDR3: CASGPRESFKKLFF. In nucleotides, the CDR3 is TGTGCCTCCGGCCCACGGGAGAGCTTCAAAAAACTGTTTTTT.

This chain uses TRBV11-1 with TRBJ2-1, with TRBD2 matching 9 bases. The CDR3 loop spans 14 amino acids. Germline trimming cut 4 bases from V and 8 bases from J; bases unmatched to any gene: 6. Germline CDR1 is SGHAT and CDR2 is FQDESV (reference sequence). The DNA for the CDR3 is TGTGCCAGCAGCTCTAGCGGGATTGGGTATGAGCAGTTCTTC. Translation gives CASSSSGIGYEQFF.

This chain links TRBV4-1 with TRBJ1-2, with 8 bases that match TRBD1. V lost 1 base to trimming and J lost 7 bases; unmatched junction nucleotides: 11. The CDR3 length is 16 residues. CDR1 MGHRA and CDR2 YSYEKL come from the germline V gene. The CDR3 region is CASSQGPPGGAFGYTF. As DNA, the CDR3 is TGCGCCAGCAGCCAAGGTCCCCCAGGGGGCGCCTTTGGCTACACCTTC.

The chain combines TRBV28 with TRBJ2-5, with 8 nucleotides matching TRBD1. The J segment lost 7 bases and the V segment lost 5 bases, leaving 12 bases of the junction unmatched. Germline-derived CDR1 and CDR2 are MDHEN and SYDVKM. This CDR3 is 15 amino acids long. This CDR3 is CASSPHQGARGTQYF. The CDR3 DNA reads as TGTGCCAGCAGTCCCCATCAGGGGGCGAGGGGGACCCAGTACTTC.

A single count supports this clone. J is TRBJ2-3 and V is TRBV3-1 (or the pseudogene TRBV3-2); D is uncertain. This CDR3 comprises 13 residues. Between the trimmed V and J ends, which lost 1 base and 9 bases, there was a span of 11 bases. Germline CDR1 is LGHDT and CDR2 is YNNKEL (reference sequence). CDR3 sequence (DNA): TGTGCCAGCAGCCAAGGACTCCCTCAAACGCAGTATTTT. The encoded protein is CASSQGLPQTQYF.

This chain connects TRBV6-6 to TRBJ2-5; TRBD1 agrees at 8 bases. The CDR3 length is 13 residues. With 4 bases clipped from V and 5 bases from J, the junction kept 3 bases outside the gene matches. The germline CDR1 and CDR2 sequences are MNHNY and SVGAGI (reference sequence). The CDR3 protein is CASSLQGEETQYF. The CDR3 coding sequence is TGTGCCAGCAGTTTACAGGGGGAGGAGACCCAGTACTTC.

This chain links TRBV29-1 with TRBJ1-3; the match to TRBD1 covers 8 bases. The ends lost 7 bases at V and 0 bases at J; junction bases unmatched: 5. Germline loops: CDR1 SQVTM, CDR2 ANQGSEA. The CDR3 extends over 14 amino acids. For the CDR3, the DNA is TGCAGCGCAACGGGACAGGACTCTGGAAACACCATATATTTT. Its translation is CSATGQDSGNTIYF.

The sample holds one count of this clone. The chain joins TRBV9 to TRBJ2-3; no reliable D call. V shed 4 bases and J shed 6 bases, with 12 bases lying between them. Per germline, CDR1 SGDLS and CDR2 YYNGEE. The CDR3 is made up of 13 amino acids. Here the CDR3 reads CASSPETVDTQYF. CDR3 coding DNA: TGTGCCAGCAGCCCCGAAACGGTCGATACGCAGTATTTT.

The CDR3: CASSEFEGLAGAQYF. DNA for the CDR3: TGTGCCAGCAGTGAATTCGAAGGACTAGCGGGCGCCCAGTATTTT. V is TRBV6-1 and J is TRBJ2-3; 11 bases line up with TRBD2. The CDR3 covers 15 residues. CDR1 is MNHNS and CDR2 is SASEGT in the germline V gene. V shed 2 bases, J shed 12 bases, and the junction held 10 bases outside the gene matches.

This clone was detected a few times. The V gene is TRBV5-4, the J gene TRBJ1-1, with 7 bases identical to TRBD1. This CDR3 spans 13 amino acids. J lost 3 bases, V lost 4 bases, and 3 bases had no gene match. The germline CDR1 and CDR2 sequences are SGHNT and YYREEE (reference sequence). The chain's CDR3 is CASSGDRDTEAFF. In nucleotides, the CDR3 is TGTGCCAGCAGCGGCGACAGGGACACTGAAGCTTTCTTT.

The chain carries TRBV19 and TRBJ1-3; D possibly corresponds to TRBD1 (6 bases). The CDR3 runs to 17 residues. V dropped 5 bases and J dropped 0 bases, with 17 bases sitting between them. The germline V gene has CDR1 LNHDA and CDR2 SQIVND (reference sequence). CDR3: CASSFRTEFYSGNTIYF. CDR3 nucleotide sequence: TGTGCCAGTAGTTTCCGGACAGAGTTTTACTCTGGAAACACCATATATTTT.